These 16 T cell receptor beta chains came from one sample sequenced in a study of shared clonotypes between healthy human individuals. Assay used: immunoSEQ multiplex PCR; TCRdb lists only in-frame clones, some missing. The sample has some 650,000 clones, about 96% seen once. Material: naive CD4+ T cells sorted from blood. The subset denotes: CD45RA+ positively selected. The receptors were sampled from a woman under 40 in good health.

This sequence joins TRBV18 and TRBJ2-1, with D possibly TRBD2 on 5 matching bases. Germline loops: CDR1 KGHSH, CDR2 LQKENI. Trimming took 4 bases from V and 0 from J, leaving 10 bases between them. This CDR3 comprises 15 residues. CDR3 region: CASSRSGDSYNEQFF. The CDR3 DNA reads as TGTGCCAGCTCACGGAGCGGCGACTCCTACAATGAGCAGTTCTTC.

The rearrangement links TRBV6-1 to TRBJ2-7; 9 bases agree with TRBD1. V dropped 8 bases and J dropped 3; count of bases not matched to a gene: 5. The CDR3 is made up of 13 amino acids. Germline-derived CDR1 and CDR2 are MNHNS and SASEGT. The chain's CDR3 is CASDRDRDYEQYF. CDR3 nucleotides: TGTGCCAGCGACCGGGACAGGGACTACGAGCAGTACTTC.

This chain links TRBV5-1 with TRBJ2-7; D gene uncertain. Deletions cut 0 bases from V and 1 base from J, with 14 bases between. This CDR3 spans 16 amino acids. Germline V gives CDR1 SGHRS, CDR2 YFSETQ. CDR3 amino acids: CASSLAGSLPSYEQYF. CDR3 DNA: TGCGCCAGCAGCTTGGCAGGAAGCTTACCTTCCTACGAGCAGTACTTC.

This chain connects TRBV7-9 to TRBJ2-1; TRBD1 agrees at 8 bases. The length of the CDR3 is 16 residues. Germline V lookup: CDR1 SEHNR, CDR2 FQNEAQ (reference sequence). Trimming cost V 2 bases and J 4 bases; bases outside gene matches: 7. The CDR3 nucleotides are TGTGCCAGCAGCTTAATAGCGACAGGGGTTTACAATGAGCAGTTCTTC. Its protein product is CASSLIATGVYNEQFF. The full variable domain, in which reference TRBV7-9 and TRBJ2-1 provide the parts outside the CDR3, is DTGVSQNPRHKITKRGQNVTFRCDPISEHNRLYWYRQTLGQGPEFLTYFQNEAQLEKSRLLSDRFSAERPKGSFSTLEIQRTEQGDSAMYLCASSLIATGVYNEQFFGPGTRLTVL.

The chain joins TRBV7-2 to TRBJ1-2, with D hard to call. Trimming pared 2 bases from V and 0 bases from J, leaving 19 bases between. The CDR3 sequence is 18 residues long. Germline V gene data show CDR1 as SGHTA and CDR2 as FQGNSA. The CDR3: CASSLYGPIAVANYGYTF. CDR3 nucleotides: TGTGCCAGCAGCTTATACGGACCGATTGCTGTAGCTAACTATGGCTACACCTTC.

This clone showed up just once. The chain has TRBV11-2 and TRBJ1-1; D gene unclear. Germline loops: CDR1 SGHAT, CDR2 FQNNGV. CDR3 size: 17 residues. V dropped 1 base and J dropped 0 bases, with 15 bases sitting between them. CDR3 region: CASSLASPGYMNTEAFF. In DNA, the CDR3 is TGTGCCAGCAGCTTAGCATCCCCCGGGTACATGAACACTGAAGCTTTCTTT.

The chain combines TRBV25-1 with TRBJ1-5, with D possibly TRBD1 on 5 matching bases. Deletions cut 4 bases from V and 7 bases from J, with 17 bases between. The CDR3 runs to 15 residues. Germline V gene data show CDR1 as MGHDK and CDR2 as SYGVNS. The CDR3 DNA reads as TGTGCCAGCAGTGCCCCTGGGGGAGGGGAGCAGCCCCAGCATTTT. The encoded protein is CASSAPGGGEQPQHF.

The CDR3 DNA reads as TGTGCCAGCAGTTTTTCCGGGACTATGAGGAACACTGAAGCTTTCTTT. The encoded protein is CASSFSGTMRNTEAFF. The rearrangement links TRBV28 to TRBJ1-1, with D maybe TRBD1 (5 bases). Per the germline V gene, CDR1 is MDHEN and CDR2 is SYDVKM. The CDR3 contains 16 residues. The V gene lost 3 bases and the J gene lost 1 base, with 15 bases spanning the gap. Looking up the rest from reference TRBV28 and TRBJ1-1 gives the full variable domain: DVKVTQSSRYLVKRTGEKVFLECVQDMDHENMFWYRQDPGLGLRLIYFSYDVKMKEKGDIPEGYSVSREKKERFSLILESASTNQTSMYLCASSFSGTMRNTEAFFGQGTRLTVV.

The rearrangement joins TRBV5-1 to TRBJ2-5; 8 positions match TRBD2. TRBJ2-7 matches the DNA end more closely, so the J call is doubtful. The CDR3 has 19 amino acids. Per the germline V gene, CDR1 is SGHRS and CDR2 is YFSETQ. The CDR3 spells CASSLGRFSGIGTSYEQYF. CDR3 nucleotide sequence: TGCGCCAGCAGCTTGGGAAGGTTTAGCGGGATTGGGACCTCCTACGAGCAGTACTTC.

The CDR3 nucleotides are TGTGCCAGCAGTTTTGGGCAAGTCACAGATACGCAGTATTTT. This translates into CASSFGQVTDTQYF. The chain combines TRBV28 with TRBJ2-3; D remains ambiguous. This CDR3 is built from 14 residues. CDR1 MDHEN and CDR2 SYDVKM come from the germline V gene. With 3 bases removed from V and 2 bases from J, the gap between germline ends came to 9 bases.

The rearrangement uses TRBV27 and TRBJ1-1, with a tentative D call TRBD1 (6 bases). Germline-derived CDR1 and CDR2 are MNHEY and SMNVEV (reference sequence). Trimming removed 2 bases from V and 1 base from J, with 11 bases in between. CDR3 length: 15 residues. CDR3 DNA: TGTGCCAGCAGTTTAGGCGGCAGGGGGAACACTGAAGCTTTCTTT. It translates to CASSLGGRGNTEAFF.

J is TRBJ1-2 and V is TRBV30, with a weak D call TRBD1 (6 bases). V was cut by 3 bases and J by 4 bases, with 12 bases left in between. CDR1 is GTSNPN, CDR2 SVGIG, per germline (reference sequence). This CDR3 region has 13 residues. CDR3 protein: CAWRAGQPYGYTF. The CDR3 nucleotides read TGTGCCTGGAGGGCCGGACAGCCCTATGGCTACACCTTC.

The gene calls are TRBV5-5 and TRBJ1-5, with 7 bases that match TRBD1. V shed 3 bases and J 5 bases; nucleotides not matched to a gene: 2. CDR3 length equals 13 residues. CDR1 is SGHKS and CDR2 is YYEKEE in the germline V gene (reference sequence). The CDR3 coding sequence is TGTGCCAGCAGCTCTCAGGGGGATCAGCCCCAGCATTTT. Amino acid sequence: CASSSQGDQPQHF.

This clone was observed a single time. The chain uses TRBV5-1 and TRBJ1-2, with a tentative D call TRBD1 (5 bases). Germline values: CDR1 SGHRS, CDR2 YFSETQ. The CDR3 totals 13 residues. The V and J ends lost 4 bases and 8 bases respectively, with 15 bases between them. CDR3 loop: CASSRDDGNGYTF. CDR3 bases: TGCGCCAGCAGCCGGGACGACGGGAACGGCTACACCTTC.

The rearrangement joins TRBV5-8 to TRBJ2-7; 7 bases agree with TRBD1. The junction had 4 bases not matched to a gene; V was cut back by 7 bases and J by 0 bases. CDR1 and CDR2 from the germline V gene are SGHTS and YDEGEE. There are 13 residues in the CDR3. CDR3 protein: CASGQVFSYEQYF. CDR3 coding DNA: TGTGCCAGCGGACAGGTTTTCTCCTACGAGCAGTACTTC. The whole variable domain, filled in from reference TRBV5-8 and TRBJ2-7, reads EAGVTQSPTHLIKTRGQQATLRCSPISGHTSVYWYQQALGLGLQFLLWYDEGEERNRGNFPPRFSGRQFPNYSSELNVNALELEDSALYLCASGQVFSYEQYFGPGTRLTVT.

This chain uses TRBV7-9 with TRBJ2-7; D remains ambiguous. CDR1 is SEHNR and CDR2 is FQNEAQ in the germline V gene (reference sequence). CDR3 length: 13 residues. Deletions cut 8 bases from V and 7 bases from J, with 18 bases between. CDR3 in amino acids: CASSLSDKFEQYF. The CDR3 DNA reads TGTGCCAGCTCCCTGTCCGACAAGTTTGAGCAGTACTTC.